This TCR beta chain comes out of a study of T-cell reconstitution after alpha-beta-depleted transplantation in children. Preparation of the TCRbeta library was carried out with unique molecular identifiers. A single record per CDR3 protein comes from TCRdb applying MiXCR to the PCR reads. The sample lists about 980,000 distinct CDR3 sequences, roughly 29% occurring once. The source of this sequence is a boy under two years old who had a stem cell transplant for SCID, so the T cells may come from the graft donor. The specimen comprised PBMCs, mostly from graft donor cells, sampled 360 days after TCRalphabeta/CD19-depleted stem cell transplant.

The CDR3 bases are TGTGCCAGCAGCTTAGAGGGGTCGCGGGGGGCTTTCTTT. Its protein product is CASSLEGSRGAFF. V and J are TRBV7-2 and TRBJ1-1; D perhaps matches TRBD1 (5 bases). The CDR3 is made up of 13 amino acids. Between the trimmed V and J ends, which lost 1 base and 11 bases, there was a span of 14 bases. The germline gives CDR1 SGHTA, CDR2 FQGNSA.